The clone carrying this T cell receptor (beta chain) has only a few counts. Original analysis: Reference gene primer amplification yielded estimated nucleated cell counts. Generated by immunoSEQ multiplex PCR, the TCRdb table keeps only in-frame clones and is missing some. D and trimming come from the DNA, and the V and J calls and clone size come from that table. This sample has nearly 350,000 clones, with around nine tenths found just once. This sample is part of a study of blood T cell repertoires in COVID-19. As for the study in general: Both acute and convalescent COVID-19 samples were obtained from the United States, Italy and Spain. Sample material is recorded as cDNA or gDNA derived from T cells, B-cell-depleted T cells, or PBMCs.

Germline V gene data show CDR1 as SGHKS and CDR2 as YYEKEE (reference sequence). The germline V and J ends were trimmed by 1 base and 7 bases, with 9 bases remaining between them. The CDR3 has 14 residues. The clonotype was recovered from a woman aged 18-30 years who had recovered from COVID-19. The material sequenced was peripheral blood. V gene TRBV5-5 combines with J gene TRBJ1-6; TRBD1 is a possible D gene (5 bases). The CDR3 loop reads CASSLSGLNSPLHF. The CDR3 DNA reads TGTGCCAGCAGCTTGTCGGGACTGAATTCACCCCTCCACTTT.